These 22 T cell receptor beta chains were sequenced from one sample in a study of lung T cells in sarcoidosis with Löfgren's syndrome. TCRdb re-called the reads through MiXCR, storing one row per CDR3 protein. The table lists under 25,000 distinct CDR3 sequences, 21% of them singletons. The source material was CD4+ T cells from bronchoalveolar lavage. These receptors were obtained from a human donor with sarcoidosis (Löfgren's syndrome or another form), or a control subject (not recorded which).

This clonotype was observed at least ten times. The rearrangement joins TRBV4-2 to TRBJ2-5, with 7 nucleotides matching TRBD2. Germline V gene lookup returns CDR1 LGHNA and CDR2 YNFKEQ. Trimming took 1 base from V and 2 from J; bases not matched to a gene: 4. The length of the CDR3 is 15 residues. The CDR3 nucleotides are TGTGCCAGCAGCCAAGCGAGGGGAGGGCAAGAGACCCAGTACTTC. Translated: CASSQARGGQETQYF.

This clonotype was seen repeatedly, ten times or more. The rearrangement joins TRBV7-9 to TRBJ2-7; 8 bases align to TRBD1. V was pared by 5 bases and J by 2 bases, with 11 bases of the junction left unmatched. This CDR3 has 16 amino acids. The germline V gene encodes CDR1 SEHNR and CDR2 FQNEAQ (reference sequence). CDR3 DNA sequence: TGTGCCAGCAGCGTTACAGGGGGACGGCGGACCTACGAGCAGTACTTC. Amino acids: CASSVTGGRRTYEQYF.

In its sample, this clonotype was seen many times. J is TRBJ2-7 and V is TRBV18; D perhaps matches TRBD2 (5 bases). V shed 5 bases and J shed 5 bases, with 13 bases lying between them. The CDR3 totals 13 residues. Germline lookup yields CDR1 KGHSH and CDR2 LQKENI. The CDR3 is CASSADWGHEQYF. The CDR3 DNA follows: TGTGCCAGCTCAGCGGACTGGGGTCACGAGCAGTACTTC.

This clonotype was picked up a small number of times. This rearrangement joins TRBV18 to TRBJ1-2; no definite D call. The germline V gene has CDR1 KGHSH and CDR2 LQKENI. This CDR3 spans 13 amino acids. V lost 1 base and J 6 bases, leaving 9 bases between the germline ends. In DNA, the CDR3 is TGTGCCAGCTCACCACAAGGGCGAGATGGCTACACCTTC. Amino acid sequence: CASSPQGRDGYTF. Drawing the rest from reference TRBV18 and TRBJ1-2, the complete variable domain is NAGVMQNPRHLVRRRGQEARLRCSPMKGHSHVYWYRQLPEEGLKFMVYLQKENIIDESGMPKERFSAEFPKEGPSILRIQQVVRGDSAAYFCASSPQGRDGYTFGSGTRLTVV.

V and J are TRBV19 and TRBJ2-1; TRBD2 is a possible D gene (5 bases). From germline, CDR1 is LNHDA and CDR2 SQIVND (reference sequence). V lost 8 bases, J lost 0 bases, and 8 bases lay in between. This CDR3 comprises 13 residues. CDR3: CASSEGSYNEQFF. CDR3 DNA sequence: TGTGCCAGTTCCGAGGGCTCCTACAATGAGCAGTTCTTC.

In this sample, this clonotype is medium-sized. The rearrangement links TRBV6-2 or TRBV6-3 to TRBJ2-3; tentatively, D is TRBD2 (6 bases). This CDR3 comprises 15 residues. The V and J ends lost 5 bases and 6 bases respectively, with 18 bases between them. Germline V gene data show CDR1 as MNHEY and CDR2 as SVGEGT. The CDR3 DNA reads TGTGCCAGCAGTCAGCGGCATCCGGAGGGGGATACGCAGTATTTT. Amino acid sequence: CASSQRHPEGDTQYF.

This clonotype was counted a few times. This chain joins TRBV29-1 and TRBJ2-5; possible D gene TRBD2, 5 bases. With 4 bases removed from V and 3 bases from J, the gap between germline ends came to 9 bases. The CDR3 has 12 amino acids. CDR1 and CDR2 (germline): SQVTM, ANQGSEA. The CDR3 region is CSVGLAEETQYF. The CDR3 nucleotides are TGCAGCGTTGGGCTAGCAGAAGAGACCCAGTACTTC. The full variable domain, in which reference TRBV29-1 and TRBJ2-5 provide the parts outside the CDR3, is SAVISQKPSRDICQRGTSLTIQCQVDSQVTMMFWYRQQPGQSLTLIATANQGSEATYESGFVIDKFPISRPNLTFSTLTVSNMSPEDSSIYLCSVGLAEETQYFGPGTRLLVL.

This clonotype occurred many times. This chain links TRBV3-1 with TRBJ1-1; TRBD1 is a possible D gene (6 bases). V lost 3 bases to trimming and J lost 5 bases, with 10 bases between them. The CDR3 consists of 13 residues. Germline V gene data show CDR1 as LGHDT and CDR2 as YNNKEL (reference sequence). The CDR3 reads CASSHEQGTEAFF. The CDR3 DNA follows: TGTGCCAGCAGCCATGAGCAGGGGACTGAAGCTTTCTTT.

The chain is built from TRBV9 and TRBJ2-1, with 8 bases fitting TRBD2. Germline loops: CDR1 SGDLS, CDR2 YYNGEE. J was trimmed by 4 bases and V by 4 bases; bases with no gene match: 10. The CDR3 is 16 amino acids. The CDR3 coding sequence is TGTGCCAGCAGCTCACCCGGACTAGCCGATTACAATGAGCAGTTCTTC. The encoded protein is CASSSPGLADYNEQFF. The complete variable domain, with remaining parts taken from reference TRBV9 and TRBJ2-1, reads DSGVTQTPKHLITATGQRVTLRCSPRSGDLSVYWYQQSLDQGLQFLIQYYNGEERAKGNILERFSAQQFPDLHSELNLSSLELGDSALYFCASSSPGLADYNEQFFGPGTRLTVL.

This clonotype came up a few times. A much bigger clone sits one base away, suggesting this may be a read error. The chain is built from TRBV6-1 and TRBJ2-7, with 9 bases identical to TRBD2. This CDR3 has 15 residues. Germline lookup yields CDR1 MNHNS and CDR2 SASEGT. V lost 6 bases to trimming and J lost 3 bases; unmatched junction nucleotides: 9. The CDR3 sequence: CASSLGASGIYEQYF. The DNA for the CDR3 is TGTGCCAGCAGCCTCGGGGCTAGCGGGATCTACGAGCAGTACTTC.

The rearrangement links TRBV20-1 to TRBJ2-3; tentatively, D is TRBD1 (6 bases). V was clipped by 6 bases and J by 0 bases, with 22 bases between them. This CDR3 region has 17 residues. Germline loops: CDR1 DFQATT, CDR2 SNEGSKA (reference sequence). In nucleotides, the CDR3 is TGCAGTGCCGTAGTGGGGGCCTTAACGAGCAGCACAGATACGCAGTATTTT. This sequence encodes CSAVVGALTSSTDTQYF.

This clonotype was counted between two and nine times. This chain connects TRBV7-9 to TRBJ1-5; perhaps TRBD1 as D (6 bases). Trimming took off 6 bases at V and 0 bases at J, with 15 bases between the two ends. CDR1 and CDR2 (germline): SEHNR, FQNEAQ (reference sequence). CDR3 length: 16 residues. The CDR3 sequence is CASSPSGAYSNQPQHF. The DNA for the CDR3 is TGTGCCAGCAGTCCCTCGGGGGCCTATAGCAATCAGCCCCAGCATTTT.

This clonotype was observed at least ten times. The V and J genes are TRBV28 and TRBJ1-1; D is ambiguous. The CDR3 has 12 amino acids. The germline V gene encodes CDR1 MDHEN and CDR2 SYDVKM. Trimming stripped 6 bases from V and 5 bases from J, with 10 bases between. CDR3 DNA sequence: TGTGCCAGCAGCGGTGCATTGACTGAAGCTTTCTTT. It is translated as CASSGALTEAFF.

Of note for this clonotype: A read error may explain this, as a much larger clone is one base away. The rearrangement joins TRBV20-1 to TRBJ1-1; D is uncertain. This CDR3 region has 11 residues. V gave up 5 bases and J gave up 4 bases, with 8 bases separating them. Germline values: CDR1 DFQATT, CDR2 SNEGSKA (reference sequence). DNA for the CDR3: TGCAGTGCTGACTATGTCACTGAAGCTTTCTTT. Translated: CSADYVTEAFF.

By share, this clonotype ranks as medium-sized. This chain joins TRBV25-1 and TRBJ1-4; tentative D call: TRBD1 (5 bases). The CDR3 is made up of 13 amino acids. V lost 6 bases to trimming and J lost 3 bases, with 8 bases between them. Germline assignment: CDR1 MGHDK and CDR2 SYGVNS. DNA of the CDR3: TGTGCCAGCAGGTCAGGGCCTAATGAAAAACTGTTTTTT. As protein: CASRSGPNEKLFF.

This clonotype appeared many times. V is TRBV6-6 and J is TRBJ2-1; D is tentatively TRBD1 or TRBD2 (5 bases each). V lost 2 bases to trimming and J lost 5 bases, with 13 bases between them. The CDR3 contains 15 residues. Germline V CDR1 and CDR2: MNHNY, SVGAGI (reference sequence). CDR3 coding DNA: TGTGCCAGCAGTTACCCCGGGACCAACAACAATGAGCAGTTCTTC. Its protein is CASSYPGTNNNEQFF.

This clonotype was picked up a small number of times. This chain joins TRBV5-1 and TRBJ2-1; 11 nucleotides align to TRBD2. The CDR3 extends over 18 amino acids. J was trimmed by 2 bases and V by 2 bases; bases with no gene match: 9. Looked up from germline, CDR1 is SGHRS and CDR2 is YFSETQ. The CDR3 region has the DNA TGCGCCAGCAGCTTAAGAGGGACTAGCGGTACCGCCTACAATGAGCAGTTCTTC. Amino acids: CASSLRGTSGTAYNEQFF.

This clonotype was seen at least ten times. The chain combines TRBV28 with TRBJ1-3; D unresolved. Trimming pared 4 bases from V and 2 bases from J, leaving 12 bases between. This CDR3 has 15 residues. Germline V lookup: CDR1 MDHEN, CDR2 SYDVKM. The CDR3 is CASSSPGTAGNTIYF. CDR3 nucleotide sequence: TGTGCCAGCAGTTCCCCGGGCACTGCTGGAAACACCATATATTTT.

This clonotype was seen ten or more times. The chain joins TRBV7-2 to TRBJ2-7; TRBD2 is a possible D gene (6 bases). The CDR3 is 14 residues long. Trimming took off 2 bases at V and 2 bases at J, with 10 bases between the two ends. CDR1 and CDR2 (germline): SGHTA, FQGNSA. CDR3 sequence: CASSLWGVTYEQYF. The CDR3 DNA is TGTGCCAGCAGCTTATGGGGGGTAACCTACGAGCAGTACTTC.

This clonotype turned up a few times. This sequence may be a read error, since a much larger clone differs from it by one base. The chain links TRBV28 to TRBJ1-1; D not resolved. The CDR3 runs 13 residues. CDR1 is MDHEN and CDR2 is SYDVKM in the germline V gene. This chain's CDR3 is CASSLRQNTEASF. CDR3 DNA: TGTGCCAGCAGTCTGCGGCAGAACACTGAAGCTTCCTTT.

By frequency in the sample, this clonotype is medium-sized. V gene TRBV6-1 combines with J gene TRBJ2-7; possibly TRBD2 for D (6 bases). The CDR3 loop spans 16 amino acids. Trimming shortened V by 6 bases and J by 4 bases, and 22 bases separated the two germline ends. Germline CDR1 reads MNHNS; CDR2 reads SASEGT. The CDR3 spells CASRGSSVQETYEQYF. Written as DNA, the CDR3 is TGTGCCAGCAGGGGATCTAGCGTTCAGGAGACTTACGAGCAGTACTTC.

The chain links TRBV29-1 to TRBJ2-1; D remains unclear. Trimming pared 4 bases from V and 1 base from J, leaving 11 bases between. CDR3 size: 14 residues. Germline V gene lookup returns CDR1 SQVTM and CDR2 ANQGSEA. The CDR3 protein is CSVGSRLSYNEQFF. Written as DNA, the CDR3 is TGCAGCGTTGGTAGCAGATTATCCTACAATGAGCAGTTCTTC.